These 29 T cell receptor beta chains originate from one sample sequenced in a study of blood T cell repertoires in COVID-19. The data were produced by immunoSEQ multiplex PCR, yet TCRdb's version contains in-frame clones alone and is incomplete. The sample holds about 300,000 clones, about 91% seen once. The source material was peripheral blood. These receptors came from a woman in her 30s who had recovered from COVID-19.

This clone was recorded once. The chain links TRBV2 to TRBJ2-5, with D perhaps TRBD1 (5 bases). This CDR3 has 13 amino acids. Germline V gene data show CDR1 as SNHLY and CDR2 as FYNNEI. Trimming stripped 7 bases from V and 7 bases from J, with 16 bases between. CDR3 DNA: TGTGCCAGCACCCCCCGGGCTCAGGGGACCCAGTACTTC. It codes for CASTPRAQGTQYF.

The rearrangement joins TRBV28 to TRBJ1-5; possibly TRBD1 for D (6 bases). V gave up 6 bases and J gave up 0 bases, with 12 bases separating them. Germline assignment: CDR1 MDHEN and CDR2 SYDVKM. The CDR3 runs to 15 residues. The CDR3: CASSRTVYSNQPQHF. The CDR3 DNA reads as TGTGCCAGCAGCCGGACAGTCTATAGCAATCAGCCCCAGCATTTT.

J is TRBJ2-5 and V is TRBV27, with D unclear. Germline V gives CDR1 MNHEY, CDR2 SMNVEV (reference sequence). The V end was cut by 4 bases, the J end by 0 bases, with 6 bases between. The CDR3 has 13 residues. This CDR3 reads CASSSNHQETQYF. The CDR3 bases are TGTGCCAGCAGTTCCAATCACCAAGAGACCCAGTACTTC.

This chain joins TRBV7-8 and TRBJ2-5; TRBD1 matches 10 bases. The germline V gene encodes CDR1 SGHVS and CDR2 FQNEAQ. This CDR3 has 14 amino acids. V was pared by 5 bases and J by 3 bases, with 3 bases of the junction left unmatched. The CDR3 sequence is CASSPGQGKETQYF. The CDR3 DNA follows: TGTGCCAGCAGCCCGGGACAGGGGAAAGAGACCCAGTACTTC.

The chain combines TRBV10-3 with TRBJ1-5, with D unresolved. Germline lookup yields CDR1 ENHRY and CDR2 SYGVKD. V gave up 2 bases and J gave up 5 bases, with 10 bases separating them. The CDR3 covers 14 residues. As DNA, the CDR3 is TGTGCCATCAGTGAGAGCGGAAACCATCAGCCCCAGCATTTT. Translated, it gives CAISESGNHQPQHF.

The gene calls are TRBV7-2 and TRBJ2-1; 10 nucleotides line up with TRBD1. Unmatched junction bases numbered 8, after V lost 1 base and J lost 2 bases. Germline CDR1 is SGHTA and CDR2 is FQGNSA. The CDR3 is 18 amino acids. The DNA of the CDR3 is TGTGCCAGCAGCTTAGTGGGTCGAGACAGGGGGCCCTACAATGAGCAGTTCTTC. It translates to CASSLVGRDRGPYNEQFF.

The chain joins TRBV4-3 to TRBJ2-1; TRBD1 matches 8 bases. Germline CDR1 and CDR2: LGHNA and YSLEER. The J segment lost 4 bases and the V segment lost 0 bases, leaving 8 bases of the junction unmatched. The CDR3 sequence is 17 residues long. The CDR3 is CASSQDQGTGPYNEQFF. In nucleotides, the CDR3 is TGCGCCAGCAGCCAAGATCAGGGGACAGGACCTTACAATGAGCAGTTCTTC.

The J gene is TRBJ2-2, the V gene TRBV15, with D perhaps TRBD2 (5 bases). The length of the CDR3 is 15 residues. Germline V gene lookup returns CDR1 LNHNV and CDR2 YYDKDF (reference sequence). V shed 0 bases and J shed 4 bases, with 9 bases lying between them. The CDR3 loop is CATSRDRRGTGELFF. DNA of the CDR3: TGTGCCACCAGCAGAGATCGTCGGGGCACCGGGGAGCTGTTTTTT.

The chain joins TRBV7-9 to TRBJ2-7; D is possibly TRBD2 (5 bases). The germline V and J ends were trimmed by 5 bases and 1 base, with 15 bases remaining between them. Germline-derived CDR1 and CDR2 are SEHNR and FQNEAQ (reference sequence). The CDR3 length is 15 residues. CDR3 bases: TGTGCCAGCAGCGAGGATGGAGGCCGATCCTACGAGCAGTACTTC. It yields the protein CASSEDGGRSYEQYF.

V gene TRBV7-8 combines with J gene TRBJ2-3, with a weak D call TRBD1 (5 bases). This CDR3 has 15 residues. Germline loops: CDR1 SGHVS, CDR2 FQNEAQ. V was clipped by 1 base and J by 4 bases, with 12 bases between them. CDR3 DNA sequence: TGTGCCAGCAGCTTAGGGCTAGGGGCGGCAGATACGCAGTATTTT. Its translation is CASSLGLGAADTQYF.

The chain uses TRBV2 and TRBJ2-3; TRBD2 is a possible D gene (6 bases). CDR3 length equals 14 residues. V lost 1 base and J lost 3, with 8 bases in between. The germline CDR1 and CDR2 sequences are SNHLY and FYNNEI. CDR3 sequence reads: CASSEGLGTDTQYF. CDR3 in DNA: TGTGCCAGCAGTGAAGGACTAGGTACAGATACGCAGTATTTT.

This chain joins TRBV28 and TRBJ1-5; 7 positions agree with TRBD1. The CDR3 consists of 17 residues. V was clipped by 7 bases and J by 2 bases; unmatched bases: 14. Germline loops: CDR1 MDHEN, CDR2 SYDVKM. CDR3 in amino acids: CASTPLEGAIRNQPQHF. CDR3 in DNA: TGTGCCAGCACCCCCTTGGAGGGGGCGATTCGCAATCAGCCCCAGCATTTT.

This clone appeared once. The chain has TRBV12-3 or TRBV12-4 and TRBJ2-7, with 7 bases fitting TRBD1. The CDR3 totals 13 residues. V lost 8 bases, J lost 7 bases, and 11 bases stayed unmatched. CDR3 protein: CASVLSGGEEQYF. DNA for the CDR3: TGTGCCAGCGTCTTGTCAGGGGGTGAGGAGCAGTACTTC.

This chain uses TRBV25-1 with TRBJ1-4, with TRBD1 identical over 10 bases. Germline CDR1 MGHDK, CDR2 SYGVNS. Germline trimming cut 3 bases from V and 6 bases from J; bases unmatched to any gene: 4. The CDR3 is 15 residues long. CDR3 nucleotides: TGTGCCAGCAGTGATTCCGGGACAGGGGATGAAAAACTGTTTTTT. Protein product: CASSDSGTGDEKLFF.

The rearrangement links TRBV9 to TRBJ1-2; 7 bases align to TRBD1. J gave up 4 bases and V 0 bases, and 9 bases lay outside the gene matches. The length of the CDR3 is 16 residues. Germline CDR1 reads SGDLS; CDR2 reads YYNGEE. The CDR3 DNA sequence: TGTGCCAGCAGCGTAGAACCAGGGGGTGGTACCTATGGCTACACCTTC. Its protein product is CASSVEPGGGTYGYTF.

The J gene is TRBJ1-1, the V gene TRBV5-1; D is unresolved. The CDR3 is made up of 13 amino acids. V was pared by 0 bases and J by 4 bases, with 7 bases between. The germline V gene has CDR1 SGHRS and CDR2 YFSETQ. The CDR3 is CASSLAGSTEAFF. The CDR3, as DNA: TGCGCCAGCAGCTTGGCAGGTTCCACTGAAGCTTTCTTT.

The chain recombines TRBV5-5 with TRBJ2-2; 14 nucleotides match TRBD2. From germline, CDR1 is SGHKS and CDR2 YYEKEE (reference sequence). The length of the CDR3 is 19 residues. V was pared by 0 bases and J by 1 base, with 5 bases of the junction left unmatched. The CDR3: CASSLGGLAGGRNTGELFF. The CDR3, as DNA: TGTGCCAGCAGCTTGGGTGGACTAGCGGGGGGCCGGAACACCGGGGAGCTGTTTTTT.

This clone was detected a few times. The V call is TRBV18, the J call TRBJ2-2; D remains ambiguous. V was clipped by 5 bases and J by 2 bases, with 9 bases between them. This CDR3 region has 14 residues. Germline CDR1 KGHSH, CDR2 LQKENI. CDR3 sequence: CASSTDTNTGELFF. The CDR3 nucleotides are TGTGCCAGCTCAACAGACACTAACACCGGGGAGCTGTTTTTT.

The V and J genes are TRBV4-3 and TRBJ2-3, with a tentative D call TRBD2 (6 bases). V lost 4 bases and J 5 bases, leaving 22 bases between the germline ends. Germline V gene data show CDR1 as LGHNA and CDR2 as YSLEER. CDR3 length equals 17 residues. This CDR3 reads CASSRELPGVRQDTQYF. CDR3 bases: TGCGCCAGCAGCCGCGAACTTCCGGGGGTGAGGCAAGATACGCAGTATTTT.

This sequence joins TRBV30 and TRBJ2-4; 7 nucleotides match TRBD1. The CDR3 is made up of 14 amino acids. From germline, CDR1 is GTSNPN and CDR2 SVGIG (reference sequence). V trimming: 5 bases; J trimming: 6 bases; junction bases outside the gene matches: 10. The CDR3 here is CAWGPKGQLNIQYF. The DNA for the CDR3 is TGTGCCTGGGGTCCTAAGGGACAGCTAAACATTCAGTACTTC. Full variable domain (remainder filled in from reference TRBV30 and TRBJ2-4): SQTIHQWPATLVQPVGSPLSLECTVEGTSNPNLYWYRQAAGRGLQLLFYSVGIGQISSEVPQNLSASRPQDRQFILSSKKLLLSDSGFYLCAWGPKGQLNIQYFGAGTRLSVL.

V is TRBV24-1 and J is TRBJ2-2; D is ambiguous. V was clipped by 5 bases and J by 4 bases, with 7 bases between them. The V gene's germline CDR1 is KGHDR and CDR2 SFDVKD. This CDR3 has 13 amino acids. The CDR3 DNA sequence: TGTGCCACCAGTGGCTCCAGCACCGGGGAGCTGTTTTTT. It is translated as CATSGSSTGELFF.

In DNA, the CDR3 is TGTGCCAGCAGCCTCGAAGGAGCGGGTCAAGAGACCCAGTACTTC. Its protein is CASSLEGAGQETQYF. The chain combines TRBV28 with TRBJ2-5; tentatively, D is TRBD2 (6 bases). The V end lost 6 bases, the J end lost 2 bases, and 16 bases lay between the germline ends. Looked up from germline, CDR1 is MDHEN and CDR2 is SYDVKM. There are 15 residues in the CDR3.

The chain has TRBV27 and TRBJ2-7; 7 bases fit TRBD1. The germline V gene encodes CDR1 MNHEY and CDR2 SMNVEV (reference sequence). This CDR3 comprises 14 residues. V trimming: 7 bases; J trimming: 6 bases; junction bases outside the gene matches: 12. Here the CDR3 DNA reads TGTGCCAGCAACCTGGACAGGTCGGGACGCGAGCAGTACTTC. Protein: CASNLDRSGREQYF.

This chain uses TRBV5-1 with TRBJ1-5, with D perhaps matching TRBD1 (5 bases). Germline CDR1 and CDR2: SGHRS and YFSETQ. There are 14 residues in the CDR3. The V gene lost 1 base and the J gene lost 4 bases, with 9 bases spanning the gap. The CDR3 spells CASSLNGGNQPQHF. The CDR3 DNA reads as TGCGCCAGCAGCTTGAACGGGGGAAATCAGCCCCAGCATTTT.

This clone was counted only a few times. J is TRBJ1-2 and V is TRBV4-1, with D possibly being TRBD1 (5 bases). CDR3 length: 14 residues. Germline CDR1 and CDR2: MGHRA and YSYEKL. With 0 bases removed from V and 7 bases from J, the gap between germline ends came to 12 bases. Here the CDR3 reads CASSQERGGSGYTF. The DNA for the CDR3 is TGCGCCAGCAGCCAAGAGCGTGGGGGGAGTGGCTACACCTTC.

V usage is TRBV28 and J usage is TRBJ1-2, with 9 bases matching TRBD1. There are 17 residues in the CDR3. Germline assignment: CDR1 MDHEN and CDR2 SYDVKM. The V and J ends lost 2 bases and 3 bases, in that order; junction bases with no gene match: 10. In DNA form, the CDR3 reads TGTGCCAGCAGTTTAAGTTTGGGGACAGGGTACGACTATGGCTACACCTTC. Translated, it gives CASSLSLGTGYDYGYTF.

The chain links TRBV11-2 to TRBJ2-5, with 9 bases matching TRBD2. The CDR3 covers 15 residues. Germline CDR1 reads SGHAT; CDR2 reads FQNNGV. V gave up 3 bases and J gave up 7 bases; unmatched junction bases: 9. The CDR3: CASSFPPSGERTQYF. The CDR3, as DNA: TGTGCCAGCAGCTTCCCTCCTAGCGGGGAAAGGACCCAGTACTTC.

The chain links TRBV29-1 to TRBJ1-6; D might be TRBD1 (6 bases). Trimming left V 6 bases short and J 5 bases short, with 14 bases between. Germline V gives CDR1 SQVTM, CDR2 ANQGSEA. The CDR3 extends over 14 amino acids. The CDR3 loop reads CSVGAGADNSPLHF. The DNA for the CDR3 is TGCAGCGTCGGGGCGGGGGCGGATAATTCACCCCTCCACTTT.

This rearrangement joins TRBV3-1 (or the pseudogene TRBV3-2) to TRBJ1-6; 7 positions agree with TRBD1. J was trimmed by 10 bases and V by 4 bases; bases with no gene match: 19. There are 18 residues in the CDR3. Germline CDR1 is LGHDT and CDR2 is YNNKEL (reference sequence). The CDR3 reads CASSPALVMTGYRSPLHF. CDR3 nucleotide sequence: TGTGCCAGCAGCCCCGCCCTTGTAATGACAGGGTATCGGTCACCCCTCCACTTT.